These 19 T cell receptor beta chains originate from one sample sequenced in a study of cytomegalovirus exposure and HLA in healthy donors. Produced via immunoSEQ multiplex PCR; TCRdb's table is partial and in-frame only. This table holds under 130,000 clones, about 88% found once. Sequenced input: PBMCs. These receptor sequences come from a woman younger than 30 in good health and CMV-seropositive.

This sequence joins TRBV5-1 and TRBJ2-3; D is possibly TRBD2 (6 bases). The CDR3 extends over 14 amino acids. Germline values: CDR1 SGHRS, CDR2 YFSETQ. Trimming left V 7 bases short and J 2 bases short, with 14 bases between. The CDR3 DNA reads TGCGCCAGCGGACTACTGGCGATCACAGATACGCAGTATTTT. This codes for CASGLLAITDTQYF.

For the CDR3, the DNA is TGTGCCAGCAGTTTATTGCCGGGGGAGGGTGGTCAGCCCCAGCATTTT. Protein: CASSLLPGEGGQPQHF. This chain links TRBV28 with TRBJ1-5; possibly TRBD1 for D (5 bases). The CDR3 has 16 amino acids. CDR1 and CDR2 from the germline V gene are MDHEN and SYDVKM. V dropped 1 base and J dropped 6 bases, with 16 bases sitting between them.

This rearrangement joins TRBV5-4 to TRBJ2-5; 10 bases are a match to TRBD2. CDR1 SGHNT and CDR2 YYREEE come from the germline V gene (reference sequence). This CDR3 has 15 amino acids. Unmatched junction bases numbered 4, after V lost 0 bases and J lost 5 bases. The CDR3 DNA reads TGTGCCAGCAGCTTGGCGAGCGGGGGGGCCGAGACCCAGTACTTC. Amino acid sequence: CASSLASGGAETQYF.

The rearrangement uses TRBV27 and TRBJ2-5; the match to TRBD2 covers 10 bases. The V segment lost 8 bases and the J segment 4 bases; nucleotides outside the gene matches: 22. CDR3 length: 19 amino acids. Germline CDR1 reads MNHEY; CDR2 reads SMNVEV (reference sequence). Here the CDR3 DNA reads TGTGCCAGCTCACTCCGCCCCTCCGTTCTAGCGGGGGTCGGAGAGACCCAGTACTTC. Its protein product is CASSLRPSVLAGVGETQYF.

V usage is TRBV11-3 and J usage is TRBJ1-2, with TRBD1 matching 11 bases. V lost 5 bases, J lost 7 bases, and 6 bases stayed unmatched. This CDR3 spans 14 amino acids. From germline, CDR1 is SGHNT and CDR2 YENEEA. The CDR3 DNA reads TGTGCCAGCAGCCGTTGGACAGGGGGCCGTGGCTACACCTTC. Protein: CASSRWTGGRGYTF.

This chain's CDR3 is CASSLGGSNEKLFF. DNA for the CDR3: TGCGCCAGCAGCTTGGGAGGGTCAAATGAAAAACTGTTTTTT. The chain recombines TRBV5-1 with TRBJ1-4; D is uncertain. Germline loops: CDR1 SGHRS, CDR2 YFSETQ. The CDR3 is 14 amino acids. V was trimmed by 0 bases and J by 5 bases, leaving 8 bases between them.

The V gene is TRBV7-2, the J gene TRBJ2-5; D ambiguous. Germline V lookup: CDR1 SGHTA, CDR2 FQGNSA. The CDR3 sequence is 13 residues long. V lost 3 bases, J lost 5 bases, and 10 bases lay in between. The CDR3 region has the DNA TGTGCCAGCAGCTTGGCCACGCACGAGACCCAGTACTTC. It translates to CASSLATHETQYF.

This clone was seen a few times. The chain has TRBV28 and TRBJ1-4, with TRBD1 as a possible D gene (6 bases). The V end was cut by 6 bases, the J end by 5 bases, with 19 bases between. The CDR3 totals 16 residues. Germline CDR1 and CDR2: MDHEN and SYDVKM. This CDR3 is CASSPPGQTLNEKLFF. The CDR3 DNA follows: TGTGCCAGCAGCCCCCCCGGACAGACGTTGAATGAAAAACTGTTTTTT. Full variable domain (outside the CDR3, taken from reference TRBV28 and TRBJ1-4): DVKVTQSSRYLVKRTGEKVFLECVQDMDHENMFWYRQDPGLGLRLIYFSYDVKMKEKGDIPEGYSVSREKKERFSLILESASTNQTSMYLCASSPPGQTLNEKLFFGSGTQLSVL.

The chain combines TRBV7-8 with TRBJ2-5, with D perhaps matching TRBD2 (5 bases). The CDR3 consists of 15 residues. V lost 9 bases to trimming and J lost 0 bases, with 17 bases between them. The germline gives CDR1 SGHVS, CDR2 FQNEAQ. CDR3 in DNA: TGTGCCAGTGGATGGGGAGTGTCCCACCAAGAGACCCAGTACTTC. The encoded protein is CASGWGVSHQETQYF.

The gene calls are TRBV6-1 and TRBJ1-4, with 7 bases fitting TRBD1. CDR1 and CDR2 (germline): MNHNS, SASEGT. V lost 8 bases, J lost 5 bases, and 8 bases stayed unmatched. The CDR3 runs 14 residues. The DNA of the CDR3 is TGTGCCAGCTCGGACAGGCAAGGGAATGAAAAACTGTTTTTT. It translates to CASSDRQGNEKLFF.

This chain uses TRBV29-1 with TRBJ2-5, with D hard to call. The germline V gene has CDR1 SQVTM and CDR2 ANQGSEA. The CDR3 totals 11 residues. V gave up 3 bases and J gave up 5 bases, with 7 bases separating them. The CDR3 reads CSVETRETQYF. CDR3 DNA: TGCAGCGTTGAGACTCGGGAGACCCAGTACTTC.

The chain links TRBV29-1 to TRBJ1-2; TRBD1 is a possible D gene (5 bases). The CDR3 extends over 12 amino acids. The germline V gene has CDR1 SQVTM and CDR2 ANQGSEA. Trimming pared 4 bases from V and 8 bases from J, leaving 14 bases between. This CDR3 reads CSVVGRDLGYTF. In DNA, the CDR3 is TGCAGCGTTGTCGGGCGGGACCTCGGCTACACCTTC.

This sequence joins TRBV9 and TRBJ2-3; D call uncertain. From germline, CDR1 is SGDLS and CDR2 YYNGEE. Trimming pared 4 bases from V and 2 bases from J, leaving 11 bases between. CDR3 length: 14 amino acids. This CDR3 reads CASSPRSFTDTQYF. In DNA form, the CDR3 reads TGTGCCAGCAGCCCTCGGAGCTTCACAGATACGCAGTATTTT. Supplemented by reference TRBV9 and TRBJ2-3, the full variable domain reads DSGVTQTPKHLITATGQRVTLRCSPRSGDLSVYWYQQSLDQGLQFLIQYYNGEERAKGNILERFSAQQFPDLHSELNLSSLELGDSALYFCASSPRSFTDTQYFGPGTRLTVL.

A few counts support this clone. The chain links TRBV28 to TRBJ1-4; no firm D call. Germline CDR1 MDHEN, CDR2 SYDVKM. Between the trimmed V and J ends, which lost 7 bases and 1 base, there was a span of 13 bases. This CDR3 region has 15 residues. The CDR3 is CASTLGSLTNEKLFF. The CDR3, as DNA: TGTGCCAGCACCCTCGGGAGCTTAACTAATGAAAAACTGTTTTTT.

V usage is TRBV5-1 and J usage is TRBJ2-7, with 9 nucleotides matching TRBD1. This CDR3 is 14 amino acids long. V trimming: 2 bases; J trimming: 2 bases; junction bases outside the gene matches: 2. Germline CDR1 and CDR2: SGHRS and YFSETQ. The CDR3 DNA is TGCGCCAGCAGCTTCTGGACAGGGGCCTACGAGCAGTACTTC. Encoded protein: CASSFWTGAYEQYF.

V gene TRBV27 combines with J gene TRBJ2-7, with D possibly matching TRBD2 (6 bases). Trimming left V 2 bases short and J 3 bases short, with 11 bases between. The CDR3 is 14 residues long. The V gene's germline CDR1 is MNHEY and CDR2 SMNVEV (reference sequence). The CDR3 DNA follows: TGTGCCAGCAGTTTAGGGACTGGGAACTACGAGCAGTACTTC. Its protein product is CASSLGTGNYEQYF.

The J gene is TRBJ2-7, the V gene TRBV6-5; TRBD2 might be the D (6 bases). The CDR3 extends over 15 amino acids. V lost 0 bases, J lost 3 bases, and 12 bases lay in between. The germline V gene has CDR1 MNHEY and CDR2 SVGAGI. CDR3 sequence reads: CASSYSPRGNYEQYF. CDR3 DNA: TGTGCCAGCAGTTACTCGCCCCGGGGGAACTACGAGCAGTACTTC.

The chain uses TRBV11-2 and TRBJ2-7; 7 nucleotides match TRBD1. The V gene's germline CDR1 is SGHAT and CDR2 FQNNGV. V was clipped by 3 bases and J by 3 bases; unmatched bases: 2. The CDR3 loop spans 13 amino acids. The CDR3 coding sequence is TGTGCCAGCAGCTTCGGGACAGACTACGAGCAGTACTTC. This codes for CASSFGTDYEQYF.

The V and J genes are TRBV11-2 and TRBJ2-1, with D tentatively TRBD2 (6 bases). Germline loops: CDR1 SGHAT, CDR2 FQNNGV. Trimming took 6 bases from V and 2 from J, leaving 14 bases between them. This CDR3 is built from 15 residues. The CDR3 sequence is CASSQSSGTYNEQFF. In DNA, the CDR3 is TGTGCCAGCAGTCAAAGTAGCGGCACCTACAATGAGCAGTTCTTC. Full variable domain (remainder filled in from reference TRBV11-2 and TRBJ2-1): EAGVAQSPRYKIIEKRQSVAFWCNPISGHATLYWYQQILGQGPKLLIQFQNNGVVDDSQLPKDRFSAERLKGVDSTLKIQPAKLEDSAVYLCASSQSSGTYNEQFFGPGTRLTVL.